The 15 T cell receptor beta chains listed next were all sequenced from one sample in a study of T-cell reconstitution after alpha-beta-depleted transplantation in children (dated by TCRdb to the mid-2010s). Library generation was performed with PCR. The listed sequencing device is Illumina HiSeq 2500. Molecular barcoding was employed in the preparation of TCR libraries, with unique molecular identifiers being used to normalize TCRbeta repertoire quantification. The public sequencing data were trimmed at Q25 with fastp and processed into clonotypes with MiXCR by TCRdb, which kept only in-frame beta chains. Rows are unified per CDR3 protein, each entry keeping the most common DNA and genes. This sample gives approximately 350,000 distinct CDR3 sequences in total; around a tenth of them show up just once. Approximately 2.3% of the sample rests with the top ten. The source material was PBMCs from the stem cell graft donor, sampled from the stem cell graft. The receptors were sampled from a human donor who donated a stem cell graft to a child with acute lymphoblastic leukemia.

The rearrangement joins TRBV11-2 to TRBJ2-1, with 12 positions matching TRBD2. The CDR3 consists of 19 residues. Germline V gene sequence: CDR1 SGHAT, CDR2 FQNNGV. Losses at the gene ends were 3 bases for V and 8 bases for J; bases not matched to a gene: 17. The CDR3 DNA sequence: TGTGCCAGCAGCTTGAGGTGGCTAGCGGGAGGGTCGGGGGCCCATGAGCAGTTCTTC. Its translation: CASSLRWLAGGSGAHEQFF.

The CDR3, as DNA: TGTGCCAGCAGTTTGGGCGCAGGCAACAAAAACATTCAGTACTTC. It yields the protein CASSLGAGNKNIQYF. The chain couples TRBV12-3 or TRBV12-4 to TRBJ2-4; D is undetermined. The length of the CDR3 is 15 residues. V lost 3 bases, J lost 3 bases, and 12 bases lay in between.

This chain links TRBV4-2 with TRBJ2-5; 12 bases match TRBD2. This CDR3 has 19 residues. The junction had 12 bases not matched to a gene; V was cut back by 0 bases and J by 4 bases. Germline CDR1 is LGHNA and CDR2 is YNFKEQ. CDR3 region: CASSQDYRASGRAGETQYF. CDR3 DNA sequence: TGTGCCAGCAGCCAAGATTATCGGGCTAGCGGGAGGGCCGGAGAGACCCAGTACTTC.

At least ten counts were recorded for this clonotype. The chain recombines TRBV11-2 with TRBJ2-3, with D hard to call. The V end was cut by 5 bases, the J end by 3 bases, with 9 bases between. Per the germline V gene, CDR1 is SGHAT and CDR2 is FQNNGV. The length of the CDR3 is 13 residues. In DNA form, the CDR3 reads TGTGCCAGCAGCCTTCCTCTGACAGATACGCAGTATTTT. Protein product: CASSLPLTDTQYF.

The CDR3 spells CASSFRRGTLQTTNEKLFF. The DNA for the CDR3 is TGTGCCAGCAGTTTTAGGAGGGGGACCCTCCAGACAACTAATGAAAAACTGTTTTTT. The chain links TRBV27 to TRBJ1-4; D is possibly TRBD1 (6 bases). Looked up from germline, CDR1 is MNHEY and CDR2 is SMNVEV (reference sequence). CDR3 size: 19 residues. V lost 3 bases and J 0 bases, leaving 20 bases between the germline ends.

This clonotype came up many times. This chain connects TRBV5-1 to TRBJ2-3; TRBD2 aligns across 8 bases. Germline-derived CDR1 and CDR2 are SGHRS and YFSETQ. The CDR3 totals 16 residues. V lost 0 bases to trimming and J lost 4 bases; unmatched junction nucleotides: 7. CDR3 amino acids: CASSLVSGSSADTQYF. Here the CDR3 DNA reads TGCGCCAGCAGCTTGGTAAGCGGGAGTTCGGCAGATACGCAGTATTTT.

This clonotype was picked up many times. This chain connects TRBV10-3 to TRBJ1-2, with D unclear. Germline CDR1 is ENHRY and CDR2 is SYGVKD. The V gene lost 0 bases and the J gene lost 1 base, with 12 bases spanning the gap. This CDR3 is built from 16 residues. CDR3 sequence (DNA): TGTGCCATCAGTGAGTCGACTCACACCGGTAACTATGGCTACACCTTC. Protein product: CAISESTHTGNYGYTF.

The J gene is TRBJ2-7, the V gene TRBV5-1, with D maybe TRBD2 (5 bases). With 4 bases removed from V and 2 bases from J, the gap between germline ends came to 10 bases. This CDR3 is 13 amino acids long. Germline V gene sequence: CDR1 SGHRS, CDR2 YFSETQ. The DNA of the CDR3 is TGCGCCAGCAGCCCGGACTTTACCTACGAGCAGTACTTC. It encodes CASSPDFTYEQYF.

The gene calls are TRBV6-5 and TRBJ1-1; D is ambiguous. CDR3 length: 12 amino acids. V lost 4 bases and J lost 3, with 6 bases in between. Germline values: CDR1 MNHEY, CDR2 SVGAGI. The CDR3 sequence: CASSSWYTEAFF. The CDR3 DNA reads as TGTGCCAGCAGTTCCTGGTACACTGAAGCTTTCTTT.

The chain recombines TRBV5-1 with TRBJ1-6; 8 positions match TRBD1. The length of the CDR3 is 13 residues. CDR1 is SGHRS, CDR2 YFSETQ, per germline. With 7 bases clipped from V and 10 bases from J, the junction kept 7 bases outside the gene matches. The DNA for the CDR3 is TGCGCCAGCCGGACAGGGTCCCAATCACCCCTCCACTTT. The encoded protein is CASRTGSQSPLHF.

This clonotype has ten or more counts. The gene calls are TRBV28 and TRBJ2-1, with D tentatively TRBD1 (6 bases). The CDR3 has 15 amino acids. In germline, CDR1 is MDHEN, CDR2 SYDVKM. The ends were cut back, 3 bases at V and 0 bases at J, with 9 bases in the middle. CDR3 residues: CASSFGQNSYNEQFF. The DNA of the CDR3 is TGTGCCAGCAGTTTCGGACAGAACTCCTACAATGAGCAGTTCTTC.

Only a few counts were recorded for this clonotype. This sequence joins TRBV28 and TRBJ2-1, with TRBD2 matching over 7 bases. The CDR3 is 14 residues long. CDR1 MDHEN and CDR2 SYDVKM come from the germline V gene. The V and J ends lost 10 bases and 2 bases, in that order; junction bases with no gene match: 8. This CDR3 reads CATTPLAPYNEQFF. The DNA for the CDR3 is TGTGCCACAACCCCACTAGCGCCCTACAATGAGCAGTTCTTC. Full variable domain (outside the CDR3, taken from reference TRBV28 and TRBJ2-1): DVKVTQSSRYLVKRTGEKVFLECVQDMDHENMFWYRQDPGLGLRLIYFSYDVKMKEKGDIPEGYSVSREKKERFSLILESASTNQTSMYLCATTPLAPYNEQFFGPGTRLTVL.

The sample holds a few counts of this clonotype. The V and J genes are TRBV5-1 and TRBJ1-5; perhaps TRBD1 as D (6 bases). The CDR3 extends over 14 amino acids. Germline V gives CDR1 SGHRS, CDR2 YFSETQ. Between the trimmed V and J ends, which lost 0 bases and 7 bases, there was a span of 11 bases. This CDR3 is CASSLASGVQPQHF. In nucleotides, the CDR3 is TGCGCCAGCAGCTTGGCGTCAGGGGTACAGCCCCAGCATTTT.

This clonotype came up a few times. A junction end diverges from the germline sequence, so it may reflect a read error. This chain joins TRBV4-2 and TRBJ2-6, with D maybe TRBD1 (5 bases). Germline V lookup: CDR1 LGHNA, CDR2 YNFKEQ. The length of the CDR3 is 17 residues. The CDR3 reads CASSARSKYSGANGLTF. CDR3 coding DNA: TGTGCCAGCAGCGCCAGATCTAAGTACTCTGGGGCCAACGGCCTGACTTTC.

This clonotype was detected only a few times. The V and J genes are TRBV29-1 and TRBJ2-3, with 12 bases identical to TRBD2. Germline loops: CDR1 SQVTM, CDR2 ANQGSEA. The CDR3 extends over 16 amino acids. V gave up 1 base and J gave up 6 bases; unmatched junction bases: 8. The DNA for the CDR3 is TGCAGCGTTGAAGGTCTAGCGGGAGGGCCCGGGGATACGCAGTATTTT. This encodes CSVEGLAGGPGDTQYF.